Listed here are 9 T cell receptor beta chains from one sample, sequenced in a study of T cells in Graves' hyperthyroidism and ophthalmopathy. From RNA transcripts, TCR beta CDR3 regions were amplified. During a first-round RT-PCR of the TCR CDR3, the HTBI primer set was used. TCRdb reanalysed the multiplex PCR reads using MiXCR and keeps one entry per CDR3 protein. The sample contains over 250,000 distinct CDR3 sequences, less than 30% of which appear only once. Sequences were obtained from blood. The source of these receptors is a man between 35 and 55 years old with Graves' hyperthyroidism that later progressed to Graves' ophthalmopathy.

In its sample, this clonotype was seen many times. This chain uses TRBV7-9 with TRBJ2-2; weak D call: TRBD1 (6 bases). CDR3 length: 16 residues. The V and J ends lost 8 bases and 0 bases respectively, with 16 bases between them. CDR1 is SEHNR, CDR2 FQNEAQ, per germline (reference sequence). CDR3 nucleotide sequence: TGTGCCAGCCCTACCCAGGGGATCTCGAACACCGGGGAGCTGTTTTTT. This encodes CASPTQGISNTGELFF. Full variable domain (remainder filled in from reference TRBV7-9 and TRBJ2-2): DTGVSQNPRHKITKRGQNVTFRCDPISEHNRLYWYRQTLGQGPEFLTYFQNEAQLEKSRLLSDRFSAERPKGSFSTLEIQRTEQGDSAMYLCASPTQGISNTGELFFGEGSRLTVL.

This sequence joins TRBV24-1 and TRBJ2-2, with 12 bases lining up with TRBD2. CDR3 length equals 14 residues. V dropped 7 bases and J dropped 8; count of bases not matched to a gene: 4. Germline V lookup: CDR1 KGHDR, CDR2 SFDVKD. The CDR3 bases are TGTGCCACCAGAACTAGCGGGAGGACGGGGGAGCTGTTTTTT. Translated, it gives CATRTSGRTGELFF.

This clonotype was observed many times. The V call is TRBV20-1, the J call TRBJ2-2, with D possibly being TRBD2 (7 bases). The CDR3 is 14 amino acids. The V end was cut by 5 bases, the J end by 4 bases, with 14 bases between. The V gene's germline CDR1 is DFQATT and CDR2 SNEGSKA (reference sequence). The CDR3 reads CSAGAGAGTGELFF. In nucleotides, the CDR3 is TGCAGTGCTGGGGCGGGGGCGGGCACCGGGGAGCTGTTTTTT.

This clonotype was recorded once. CDR3 loop: CASSGVRTGGLYEQYF. The CDR3 DNA follows: TGTGCCAGCAGTGGGGTCCGCACAGGGGGCTTATACGAGCAGTACTTC. The chain links TRBV6-1 to TRBJ2-7; TRBD1 agrees at 9 bases. V lost 4 bases and J lost 4; bases outside the gene matches: 11. The CDR3 contains 16 residues. Germline values: CDR1 MNHNS, CDR2 SASEGT.

This clonotype occurred a few times. The chain combines TRBV5-1 with TRBJ2-5; D is possibly TRBD2 (5 bases). The CDR3 is 13 residues long. The ends were cut back, 2 bases at V and 4 bases at J, with 9 bases in the middle. Per germline, CDR1 SGHRS and CDR2 YFSETQ. CDR3 DNA sequence: TGCGCCAGCAGCTTTGAGGGTCGAGAGACCCAGTACTTC. Its translation is CASSFEGRETQYF.

The chain is built from TRBV6-5 and TRBJ2-5, with a weak D call TRBD1 (5 bases). Germline V lookup: CDR1 MNHEY, CDR2 SVGAGI. The CDR3 runs to 15 residues. V was pared by 1 base and J by 7 bases, with 16 bases between. The CDR3 protein is CASSYLQAPPGTQYF. The CDR3 bases are TGTGCCAGCAGTTACTTACAGGCCCCCCCTGGGACCCAGTACTTC.

This clonotype was observed a few times. J is TRBJ2-5 and V is TRBV20-1; 12 bases match TRBD2. This CDR3 contains 16 residues. J gave up 4 bases and V 4 bases, and 10 bases lay outside the gene matches. CDR1 and CDR2 from the germline V gene are DFQATT and SNEGSKA (reference sequence). The CDR3 region has the DNA TGCAGTGCTACCCGGACTAGCGGGAATCGGGCAGAGACCCAGTACTTC. It is translated as CSATRTSGNRAETQYF.

This clonotype was recorded many times. The rearrangement joins TRBV6-5 to TRBJ1-3; D uncertain. Germline-derived CDR1 and CDR2 are MNHEY and SVGAGI. This CDR3 is built from 15 residues. The ends were cut back, 6 bases at V and 0 bases at J, with 12 bases in the middle. CDR3 sequence: CASSFAGSSGNTIYF. The CDR3 DNA follows: TGTGCCAGCAGCTTCGCGGGATCCTCTGGAAACACCATATATTTT.

This chain connects TRBV12-3 or TRBV12-4 to TRBJ1-1; D remains ambiguous. This CDR3 has 14 residues. Trimming took 1 base from V and 6 from J, leaving 12 bases between them. This chain's CDR3 is CASSLGQFGAEAFF. The CDR3, as DNA: TGTGCCAGCAGTTTAGGGCAGTTTGGCGCTGAAGCTTTCTTT.